The 29 T cell receptor beta chains reported below all come from one sample, sequenced in a study of cytomegalovirus exposure and HLA in healthy donors. The protocol was immunoSEQ multiplex PCR, while the TCRdb copy is restricted to in-frame clones and leaves out a portion. The table lists roughly 79,000 clones, about 92% of them singletons. Sequencing input: PBMCs. The source of these receptors is a man between 18 and 35 years old in good health and CMV-seronegative.

This clone was seen just once. J is TRBJ1-6 and V is TRBV6-5; possible D gene TRBD1, 5 bases. The CDR3 loop spans 14 amino acids. Germline V gene sequence: CDR1 MNHEY, CDR2 SVGAGI. Between the trimmed V and J ends, which lost 2 bases and 8 bases, there was a span of 10 bases. The chain's CDR3 is CASSYGATYSPLHF. The CDR3 DNA sequence: TGTGCCAGCAGTTACGGGGCGACCTATTCACCCCTCCACTTT.

V is TRBV7-2 and J is TRBJ2-3, with 13 bases fitting TRBD2. Germline V gives CDR1 SGHTA, CDR2 FQGNSA. V gave up 1 base and J gave up 2 bases; unmatched junction bases: 6. The CDR3 spans 18 residues. The CDR3 is CASSLGGLAGANTDTQYF. CDR3 DNA sequence: TGTGCCAGCAGCTTAGGCGGACTAGCGGGGGCCAACACAGATACGCAGTATTTT.

The chain uses TRBV6-4 and TRBJ2-1; D might be TRBD2 (5 bases). From germline, CDR1 is MRHNA and CDR2 SNTAGT. V was pared by 5 bases and J by 0 bases, with 14 bases between. This CDR3 spans 16 amino acids. The CDR3 spells CASSTRGSDSYNEQFF. The DNA for the CDR3 is TGTGCCAGCAGTACCCGAGGGTCGGACTCCTACAATGAGCAGTTCTTC.

The V call is TRBV5-1, the J call TRBJ1-1; possibly TRBD1 for D (5 bases). With 0 bases removed from V and 4 bases from J, the gap between germline ends came to 7 bases. The CDR3 loop spans 13 amino acids. Looked up from germline, CDR1 is SGHRS and CDR2 is YFSETQ. CDR3 sequence (DNA): TGCGCCAGCAGCTTGGCAGGGATCACTGAAGCTTTCTTT. This codes for CASSLAGITEAFF.

The CDR3 loop reads CAWSQGARPEAFF. For the CDR3, the DNA is TGTGCCTGGAGTCAGGGGGCGCGACCTGAAGCTTTCTTT. The J gene is TRBJ1-1, the V gene TRBV30; 8 nucleotides match TRBD1. V gave up 2 bases and J gave up 6 bases; unmatched junction bases: 5. The CDR3 extends over 13 amino acids. Germline CDR1 reads GTSNPN; CDR2 reads SVGIG (reference sequence).

The chain uses TRBV10-2 and TRBJ1-2; 8 bases line up with TRBD1. The CDR3 covers 14 residues. Germline CDR1 and CDR2: WSHSY and SAAADI. The J segment lost 4 bases and the V segment lost 7 bases, leaving 8 bases of the junction unmatched. DNA for the CDR3: TGCGCCAGCACCCCCGGGACAGGCTCCTATGGCTACACCTTC. Its translation: CASTPGTGSYGYTF.

The chain has TRBV27 and TRBJ1-4, with unresolved D. The CDR3 runs to 13 residues. Germline V lookup: CDR1 MNHEY, CDR2 SMNVEV (reference sequence). Trimming shortened V by 3 bases and J by 5 bases, and 7 bases separated the two germline ends. The CDR3 nucleotides read TGTGCCAGCAGTTTGATGGAGAATGAAAAACTGTTTTTT. Amino acids: CASSLMENEKLFF.

The chain recombines TRBV5-1 with TRBJ2-5; 9 nucleotides align to TRBD2. The CDR3 has 13 residues. Germline CDR1 reads SGHRS; CDR2 reads YFSETQ. V shed 7 bases and J 5 bases; nucleotides not matched to a gene: 6. The CDR3 sequence is CASATSGEETQYF. CDR3 bases: TGCGCCAGCGCGACTAGCGGTGAGGAGACCCAGTACTTC.

The chain couples TRBV6-6 to TRBJ1-2; 8 bases are shared with TRBD1. Germline V gives CDR1 MNHNY, CDR2 SVGAGI (reference sequence). This CDR3 comprises 12 residues. Trimming at V came to 5 bases and at J to 8 bases, leaving 4 bases not matched to a gene. The CDR3 loop is CASSKQGGGYTF. Here the CDR3 DNA reads TGTGCCAGCAGTAAACAGGGGGGGGGCTACACCTTC.

This chain uses TRBV7-9 with TRBJ1-2, with D perhaps matching TRBD1 (6 bases). V was pared by 2 bases and J by 3 bases, with 13 bases between. Germline V gene lookup returns CDR1 SEHNR and CDR2 FQNEAQ (reference sequence). The CDR3 runs 15 residues. CDR3 DNA sequence: TGTGCCAGCAGCTTACAGGCAGGGGTAGACTATGGCTACACCTTC. It yields the protein CASSLQAGVDYGYTF.

This clone is labeled as medium-sized (0.01 to 0.1%). The chain has TRBV30 and TRBJ2-5, with 9 nucleotides matching TRBD1. The V and J ends lost 0 bases and 5 bases, in that order; junction bases with no gene match: 4. This CDR3 spans 14 amino acids. CDR1 and CDR2 (germline): GTSNPN, SVGIG (reference sequence). The CDR3 nucleotides read TGTGCCTGGAGTGTAGGACAGGGGCGGGAGACCCAGTACTTC. As protein: CAWSVGQGRETQYF.

For this clone: Other nucleotide sequences from this sample produce the same CDR3. This chain joins TRBV18 and TRBJ1-5, with D perhaps matching TRBD1 (6 bases). Between the trimmed V and J ends, which lost 3 bases and 4 bases, there was a span of 7 bases. CDR1 and CDR2 from the germline V gene are KGHSH and LQKENI. The CDR3 totals 13 residues. The CDR3: CASSPDRNQPQHF. DNA of the CDR3: TGTGCCAGCTCACCCGACAGGAATCAGCCCCAGCATTTT.

This clone was found once. The chain carries TRBV7-6 and TRBJ2-2; D perhaps matches TRBD2 (5 bases). The CDR3 runs to 16 residues. The germline gives CDR1 SGHVS, CDR2 FNYEAQ. The V end was cut by 5 bases, the J end by 1 base, with 14 bases between. The CDR3 bases are TGTGCCAGCAGCCATGGACGGGGAGAGAACACCGGGGAGCTGTTTTTT. It is translated as CASSHGRGENTGELFF.

The rearrangement links TRBV5-1 to TRBJ2-5; D is ambiguous. CDR3 length: 13 residues. Germline V CDR1 and CDR2: SGHRS, YFSETQ. The V and J ends lost 2 bases and 5 bases respectively, with 10 bases between them. The CDR3 sequence is CASSFLRGETQYF. The DNA of the CDR3 is TGCGCCAGCAGCTTCCTGCGAGGCGAGACCCAGTACTTC.

The chain recombines TRBV19 with TRBJ1-1; D not certain. The CDR3 covers 14 residues. V gave up 7 bases and J gave up 0 bases, with 12 bases separating them. The germline V gene encodes CDR1 LNHDA and CDR2 SQIVND (reference sequence). CDR3 nucleotides: TGTGCCAGTACCCCAGGCCCCATGAACACTGAAGCTTTCTTT. Its protein is CASTPGPMNTEAFF.

Comment on this clone: This sample includes further DNA sequences coding for the same CDR3. J is TRBJ1-1 and V is TRBV11-3, with TRBD1 identical over 8 bases. After removal of 2 bases from V and 4 bases from J, the junction contained 0 bases not matched to a gene. The CDR3 has 13 residues. Germline CDR1 reads SGHNT; CDR2 reads YENEEA. CDR3 loop: CASSLTGGTEAFF. As DNA, the CDR3 is TGTGCCAGCAGCTTAACAGGGGGCACTGAAGCTTTCTTT.

The J gene is TRBJ2-7, the V gene TRBV19, with 9 bases identical to TRBD1. The V segment lost 4 bases and the J segment 2 bases; nucleotides outside the gene matches: 9. This CDR3 comprises 16 residues. CDR1 and CDR2 from the germline V gene are LNHDA and SQIVND (reference sequence). The CDR3 nucleotides are TGTGCCAGTAGTACAGGGACAGGGCCCTGGCCCTACGAGCAGTACTTC. Its protein is CASSTGTGPWPYEQYF.

The chain has TRBV23-1 and TRBJ2-3, with 9 bases aligning to TRBD1. TRBV23-1 is reported as an ORF; its role is uncertain. The trim removed 0 bases at V and 2 bases at J, leaving 9 bases unmatched. This CDR3 has 18 residues. CDR3 nucleotide sequence: TGCGCCAGCAGTCAATCGATTGGGGGGACAGGGCCCACAGATACGCAGTATTTT. This encodes CASSQSIGGTGPTDTQYF.

CDR3 in amino acids: CASSPVAGANVLTF. The CDR3 nucleotides read TGTGCCAGCAGCCCCGTTGCTGGGGCCAACGTCCTGACTTTC. The chain is built from TRBV7-2 and TRBJ2-6; no firm D call. Looked up from germline, CDR1 is SGHTA and CDR2 is FQGNSA. The CDR3 spans 14 residues. V shed 5 bases and J shed 2 bases, with 7 bases lying between them.

V gene TRBV19 combines with J gene TRBJ1-2; D is unresolved. The length of the CDR3 is 15 residues. Germline lookup yields CDR1 LNHDA and CDR2 SQIVND (reference sequence). The V gene lost 5 bases and the J gene lost 4 bases, with 17 bases spanning the gap. The CDR3 DNA follows: TGTGCCAGTAGTTCCTGGAGGGCTTTTCGCTATGGCTACACCTTC. Translated, it gives CASSSWRAFRYGYTF.

The rearrangement joins TRBV19 to TRBJ1-6, with 8 bases that match TRBD1. Per germline, CDR1 LNHDA and CDR2 SQIVND (reference sequence). The ends lost 1 base at V and 7 bases at J; junction bases unmatched: 3. This CDR3 spans 15 amino acids. The CDR3 DNA reads as TGTGCCAGTAGTATAGTTTGGACAGGGAATTCACCCCTCCACTTT. It encodes CASSIVWTGNSPLHF.

A single count supports this clone. The chain employs TRBV12-5 and TRBJ1-1; TRBD1 is a possible D gene (5 bases). The V end was cut by 0 bases, the J end by 4 bases, with 12 bases between. This CDR3 is 15 amino acids long. From germline, CDR1 is LGHNT and CDR2 FRNRAP. CDR3 in DNA: TGTGCTAGTGGTTTGGTACCGGGTAGGGGCACTGAAGCTTTCTTT. Encoded protein: CASGLVPGRGTEAFF.

The rearrangement joins TRBV2 to TRBJ2-3; D is ambiguous. V lost 8 bases and J 6 bases, leaving 15 bases between the germline ends. This CDR3 is 13 amino acids long. CDR1 is SNHLY and CDR2 is FYNNEI in the germline V gene. The CDR3 DNA reads TGTGCCAGCCTCCTCCTCCAAGCGGATACGCAGTATTTT. Translating gives CASLLLQADTQYF.

This sequence joins TRBV19 and TRBJ1-3; D gene unclear. The ends were cut back, 3 bases at V and 0 bases at J, with 12 bases in the middle. Germline values: CDR1 LNHDA, CDR2 SQIVND (reference sequence). This CDR3 has 16 amino acids. The CDR3 reads CASSILSAYSGNTIYF. The CDR3, as DNA: TGTGCCAGTAGTATCCTATCTGCATACTCTGGAAACACCATATATTTT.

This clone was detected only once. V usage is TRBV2 and J usage is TRBJ1-1; perhaps TRBD1 as D (5 bases). The CDR3 extends over 14 amino acids. The germline V and J ends were trimmed by 4 bases and 3 bases, with 12 bases remaining between them. CDR1 is SNHLY and CDR2 is FYNNEI in the germline V gene. The CDR3 is CASSGLQGYTEAFF. The DNA for the CDR3 is TGTGCCAGCAGTGGACTCCAGGGTTACACTGAAGCTTTCTTT.

The chain employs TRBV5-6 and TRBJ2-5, with D possibly matching TRBD2 (6 bases). CDR1 is SGHDT and CDR2 is YYEEEE in the germline V gene. Trimming cost V 5 bases and J 4 bases, with 21 bases left between them. The length of the CDR3 is 16 residues. This CDR3 is CASSLLSGSRGETQYF. For the CDR3, the DNA is TGTGCCAGCAGTTTACTTAGCGGATCCCGAGGAGAGACCCAGTACTTC.

CDR3: CASSLYGTGGIHEQYF. The CDR3, as DNA: TGTGCCAGCAGCTTATATGGGACAGGGGGCATCCACGAGCAGTACTTC. The V and J genes are TRBV5-4 and TRBJ2-7, with 12 bases that match TRBD1. V was clipped by 2 bases and J by 5 bases; unmatched bases: 8. The length of the CDR3 is 16 residues. Germline assignment: CDR1 SGHNT and CDR2 YYREEE (reference sequence).

The chain recombines TRBV7-2 with TRBJ2-5, with D unresolved. Germline lookup yields CDR1 SGHTA and CDR2 FQGNSA. CDR3 size: 14 residues. V was shortened by 5 bases and J by 3 bases, with 13 bases between the two germline ends. CDR3 sequence (DNA): TGTGCCAGCAGCCCCCCGGTAAAGAAAGAGACCCAGTACTTC. Protein sequence: CASSPPVKKETQYF.

The V gene is TRBV28, the J gene TRBJ1-1; D gene uncertain. Germline V gene sequence: CDR1 MDHEN, CDR2 SYDVKM. With 6 bases removed from V and 4 bases from J, the gap between germline ends came to 12 bases. This CDR3 contains 13 residues. The CDR3 bases are TGTGCCAGCAGCTCCCGAGTGAGCACTGAAGCTTTCTTT. Translated: CASSSRVSTEAFF. Together with reference TRBV28 and TRBJ1-1, the CDR3 gives the full variable domain: DVKVTQSSRYLVKRTGEKVFLECVQDMDHENMFWYRQDPGLGLRLIYFSYDVKMKEKGDIPEGYSVSREKKERFSLILESASTNQTSMYLCASSSRVSTEAFFGQGTRLTVV.